These T cell receptor beta chains were read from a single sample in a study of cytotoxic CD8 clonotypes in ibrutinib-treated CLL. Profiled with immunoSEQ multiplex PCR; TCRdb holds only in-frame clones, not every one. The table lists 85,000 or so clones, about 85% of them singletons. The starting material was PBMCs, obtained after 12 months of ibrutinib treatment. These receptors all stem from a human donor with chronic lymphocytic leukemia. Both conserved end residues are trimmed from each CDR3. Each record gives: D gene, V gene, J gene, CDR3 protein. The D gene is left open where the match is weak.

d_call: .; v_call: TRBV18; j_call: TRBJ1-3; cdr3_aa: ASSPPSDTIY
d_call: .; v_call: TRBV5-1; j_call: TRBJ2-2; cdr3_aa: ASSLSAIPGDGELF
d_call: TRBD1; v_call: TRBV6-5; j_call: TRBJ1-1; cdr3_aa: ATHRGRFEAF
d_call: .; v_call: TRBV19; j_call: TRBJ2-5; cdr3_aa: ASSRTGSNKETQY
d_call: .; v_call: TRBV7-8; j_call: TRBJ2-4; cdr3_aa: ASSLGLTLAKNIQY
d_call: .; v_call: TRBV14; j_call: TRBJ2-7; cdr3_aa: ASSDGLRGSYEQY
d_call: .; v_call: TRBV5-1; j_call: TRBJ2-7; cdr3_aa: ASSSGLGGSSYEQY
d_call: TRBD1; v_call: TRBV18; j_call: TRBJ2-7; cdr3_aa: ASSPGQGAGEQY
d_call: TRBD2; v_call: TRBV7-2; j_call: TRBJ2-7; cdr3_aa: ASSLGGLAGVGEY
d_call: .; v_call: TRBV5-8; j_call: TRBJ2-3; cdr3_aa: ASSLGVGTDTQY
d_call: .; v_call: TRBV6-5; j_call: TRBJ2-7; cdr3_aa: ASSYAGYEQY
d_call: TRBD1; v_call: TRBV2; j_call: TRBJ2-5; cdr3_aa: ASKPGQGRETQY
d_call: .; v_call: TRBV11-2; j_call: TRBJ2-3; cdr3_aa: ASSLRTAGTQY
d_call: .; v_call: TRBV5-1; j_call: TRBJ2-2; cdr3_aa: ASSLDAANTGELF
d_call: .; v_call: TRBV6-1; j_call: TRBJ2-7; cdr3_aa: ASNKYEQY
d_call: TRBD1; v_call: TRBV11-2; j_call: TRBJ2-7; cdr3_aa: ASSSLSDRGHYEQY
d_call: TRBD1; v_call: TRBV7-2; j_call: TRBJ1-1; cdr3_aa: ASSLFTGGLGTEAF
d_call: .; v_call: TRBV28; j_call: TRBJ1-1; cdr3_aa: ASSPPDVIEAF
d_call: .; v_call: TRBV27; j_call: TRBJ2-2; cdr3_aa: ATRQAGNTGELF
d_call: .; v_call: TRBV6-4; j_call: TRBJ2-1; cdr3_aa: ASSDGRSSYNEQF
d_call: .; v_call: TRBV7-8; j_call: TRBJ2-3; cdr3_aa: ASRLGRFTDTQY
d_call: TRBD1; v_call: TRBV4-1; j_call: TRBJ2-3; cdr3_aa: ASSQGRQGPTDTQY
d_call: .; v_call: TRBV11-1; j_call: TRBJ1-2; cdr3_aa: ASSLGTYYGYT
d_call: .; v_call: TRBV9; j_call: TRBJ1-1; cdr3_aa: ASSVADDTEAF
d_call: TRBD2; v_call: TRBV10-3; j_call: TRBJ2-1; cdr3_aa: AISERASGANNEQF
d_call: .; v_call: TRBV7-2; j_call: TRBJ2-7; cdr3_aa: ASSFGPSSYEQY
d_call: TRBD2; v_call: TRBV9; j_call: TRBJ2-5; cdr3_aa: ASSVATTSGETQY
d_call: TRBD1; v_call: TRBV18; j_call: TRBJ2-5; cdr3_aa: ASSRDRAMSETQY
d_call: TRBD2; v_call: TRBV7-2; j_call: TRBJ2-2; cdr3_aa: ASRSRLAGNTGELF
d_call: .; v_call: TRBV9; j_call: TRBJ1-1; cdr3_aa: ASSVGVGLNTEAF
d_call: TRBD2; v_call: TRBV5-1; j_call: TRBJ2-5; cdr3_aa: ASSLGSGNQETQY